This entry lists 3 T cell receptor beta chains sequenced from one sample in a study of cytomegalovirus exposure and HLA in healthy donors. Profiling relied on immunoSEQ multiplex PCR, and the TCRdb table lists in-frame clones only, not all of them. The sample holds 95,000 to 150,000 clones, around 90% seen once. The sequenced sample consisted of PBMCs. The receptors derive from a woman aged 18-29 years in good health and CMV-seronegative.

This chain links TRBV28 with TRBJ2-2; D not resolved. CDR1 MDHEN and CDR2 SYDVKM come from the germline V gene. Between the trimmed V and J ends, which lost 7 bases and 10 bases, there was a span of 19 bases. The CDR3 consists of 14 residues. The DNA of the CDR3 is TGTGCCAGCACCAGTTACCCCTCGAACGTGGAGCTGTTTTTT. This sequence encodes CASTSYPSNVELFF.

This clone has only one observation. This chain joins TRBV7-9 and TRBJ2-1; possibly TRBD2 for D (6 bases). Germline V lookup: CDR1 SEHNR, CDR2 FQNEAQ (reference sequence). The V end was cut by 3 bases, the J end by 6 bases, with 18 bases between. The CDR3 is 16 amino acids. The CDR3 DNA is TGTGCCAGCAGCTTGGAGCCGGGACTGGCTTTCAATGAGCAGTTCTTC. Protein: CASSLEPGLAFNEQFF. The entire variable domain, with the rest obtained from reference TRBV7-9 and TRBJ2-1, is as follows: DTGVSQNPRHKITKRGQNVTFRCDPISEHNRLYWYRQTLGQGPEFLTYFQNEAQLEKSRLLSDRFSAERPKGSFSTLEIQRTEQGDSAMYLCASSLEPGLAFNEQFFGPGTRLTVL.

The chain couples TRBV7-2 to TRBJ2-1, with 9 bases lining up with TRBD1. CDR1 is SGHTA, CDR2 FQGNSA, per germline. The junction had 7 bases not matched to a gene; V was cut back by 5 bases and J by 8 bases. CDR3 size: 14 residues. In DNA form, the CDR3 reads TGTGCCAGCAGCATCGGACAGGGGAAGGATGAGCAGTTCTTC. Amino acid sequence: CASSIGQGKDEQFF.